Below, one T cell receptor beta chain is given with its context. Its antigen is not identified. Generated by immunoSEQ multiplex PCR, the TCRdb table keeps only in-frame clones and is missing some. The sample lists 65,000 to 95,000 clones, 70% to 90% occurring once. This sample stems from a study of OX40 agonist ivuxolimab in advanced cancers. Blood sampling took place at baseline, cycle 4 day 1, and cycle 7 day 1. Whole-study results and caveats: Nonresponders included some who also had low normalized T-cell clonal expansion. CD4+ and CD8+ T cells in blood underwent clonal expansion by week 6 at 0.1 to 3.0 mg/kg.

The sequence was collected from an adult with an advanced solid tumor such as melanoma, head and neck, liver or kidney cancer. Material: CD4+ or CD8+ T cells sorted from blood, obtained in a trial of the OX40 agonist ivuxolimab.

CDR3 sequence (DNA): TGTGCCAGCAAGGGTGCGGCTAATGAAAAACTGTTTTTT. Amino acids: CASKGAANEKLFF. This chain uses TRBV6-5 with TRBJ1-4; D is ambiguous. Trimming shortened V by 7 bases and J by 3 bases, and 9 bases separated the two germline ends. CDR1 is MNHEY and CDR2 is SVGAGI in the germline V gene. The CDR3 runs 13 residues.